Sequencing of this T cell receptor beta chain was carried out in a study of shared clonotypes between healthy human individuals. V gave up 1 base and J gave up 7 bases, with 13 bases separating them. The CDR3 extends over 15 amino acids. CDR1 is MGHRA and CDR2 is YSYEKL in the germline V gene. CD45RO-negative, CCR7-selected cells formed the naive CD8 fraction, which excluded terminally differentiated effector memory CD45RA+ cells. Adult donors, all healthy and HIV-negative, had no recent acute infections or vaccinations. Sequencing was performed with immunoSEQ multiplex PCR; in TCRdb, only in-frame clones are kept and a portion is missing. The sample has about 2.2 million clones; 93% are singletons.

This sequence joins TRBV4-1 and TRBJ2-2; D unclear. The sequenced sample was naive CD8+ T cells from PBMCs. The receptor's source is a man aged 18 to 30 in good health. Some clones in this sample may be carry-over from other donors' samples. CDR3 amino acids: CASSQAPSPGGELFF. The DNA of the CDR3 is TGCGCCAGCAGCCAAGCCCCTTCCCCGGGCGGGGAGCTGTTTTTT.